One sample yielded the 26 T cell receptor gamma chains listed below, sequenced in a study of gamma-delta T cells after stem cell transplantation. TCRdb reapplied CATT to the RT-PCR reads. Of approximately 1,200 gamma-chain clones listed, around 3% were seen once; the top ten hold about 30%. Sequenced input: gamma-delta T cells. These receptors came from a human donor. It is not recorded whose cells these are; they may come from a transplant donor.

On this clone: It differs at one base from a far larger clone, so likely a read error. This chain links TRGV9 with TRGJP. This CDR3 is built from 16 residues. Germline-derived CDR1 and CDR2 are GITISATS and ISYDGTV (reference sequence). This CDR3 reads CALWEGQELGEKIKVF. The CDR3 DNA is TGTGCCTTGTGGGAGGGTCAAGAGTTGGGCGAAAAAATCAAGGTATTT.

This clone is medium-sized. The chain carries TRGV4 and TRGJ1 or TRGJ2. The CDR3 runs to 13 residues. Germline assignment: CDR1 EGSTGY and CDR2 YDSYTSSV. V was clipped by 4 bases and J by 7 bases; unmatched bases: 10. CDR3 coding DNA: TGTGCCACCTGGGACGTCTCGTGGTATAAGAAACTCTTT. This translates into CATWDVSWYKKLF.

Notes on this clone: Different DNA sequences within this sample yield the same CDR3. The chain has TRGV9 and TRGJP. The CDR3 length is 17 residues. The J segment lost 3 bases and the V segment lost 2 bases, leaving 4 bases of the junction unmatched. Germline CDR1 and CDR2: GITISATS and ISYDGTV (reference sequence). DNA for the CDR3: TGTGCCTTGTGGGAGGCTATGCAAGAGTTGGGCAAAAAAATCAAGGTATTT. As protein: CALWEAMQELGKKIKVF.

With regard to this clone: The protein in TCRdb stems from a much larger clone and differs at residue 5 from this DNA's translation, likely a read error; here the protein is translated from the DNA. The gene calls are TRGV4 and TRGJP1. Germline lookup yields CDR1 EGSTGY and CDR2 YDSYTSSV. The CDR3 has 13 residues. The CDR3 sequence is CATWGGLGWFKIF. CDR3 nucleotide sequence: TGTGCCACCTGGGGTGGGCTTGGTTGGTTCAAGATATTT.

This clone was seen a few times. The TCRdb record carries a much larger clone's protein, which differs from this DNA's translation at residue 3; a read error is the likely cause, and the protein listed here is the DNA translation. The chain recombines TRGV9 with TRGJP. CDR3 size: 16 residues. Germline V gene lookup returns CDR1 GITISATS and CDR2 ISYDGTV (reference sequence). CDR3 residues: CASWEVEELGKKIKVF. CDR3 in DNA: TGTGCCTCGTGGGAGGTTGAGGAGTTGGGCAAAAAAATCAAGGTATTT.

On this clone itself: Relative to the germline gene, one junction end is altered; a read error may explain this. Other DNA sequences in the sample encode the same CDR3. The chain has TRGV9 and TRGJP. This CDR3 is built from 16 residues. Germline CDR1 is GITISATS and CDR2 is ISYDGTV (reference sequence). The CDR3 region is CALWDSQELGKKIKVF. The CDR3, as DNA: TGTGCCCTGTGGGACTCACAAGAGTTGGGCAAAAAAATCAAGGTATTT.

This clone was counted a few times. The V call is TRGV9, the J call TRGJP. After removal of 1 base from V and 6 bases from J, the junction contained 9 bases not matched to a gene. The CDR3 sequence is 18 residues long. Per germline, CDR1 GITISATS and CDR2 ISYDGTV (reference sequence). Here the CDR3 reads CALWEVNRGELGKKIKVF. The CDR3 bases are TGTGCCTTGTGGGAGGTAAATAGGGGAGAGTTGGGCAAAAAAATCAAGGTATTT.

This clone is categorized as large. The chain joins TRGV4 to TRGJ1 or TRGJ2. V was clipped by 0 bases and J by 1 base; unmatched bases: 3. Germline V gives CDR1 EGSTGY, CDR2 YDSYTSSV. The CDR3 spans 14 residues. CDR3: CATWDGINYYKKLF. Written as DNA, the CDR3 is TGTGCCACCTGGGATGGGATTAATTATTATAAGAAACTCTTT.

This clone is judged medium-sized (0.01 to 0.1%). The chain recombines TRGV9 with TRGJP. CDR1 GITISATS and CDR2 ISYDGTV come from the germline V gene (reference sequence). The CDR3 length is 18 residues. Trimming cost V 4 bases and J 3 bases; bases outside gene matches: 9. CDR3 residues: CALWEVEPQELGKKIKVF. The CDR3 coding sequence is TGTGCCTTGTGGGAAGTCGAGCCGCAAGAGTTGGGCAAAAAAATCAAGGTATTT.

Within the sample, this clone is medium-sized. CDR3 nucleotides: TGTGCCACCTGGGATACTTCAGGGGGTAGTGATTGGATCAAGACGTTT. This gives the protein CATWDTSGGSDWIKTF. The chain carries TRGV8 and TRGJP2. The germline V gene has CDR1 VENAVY and CDR2 YDSYNSRV. Trimming at V came to 2 bases and at J to 3 bases, leaving 9 bases not matched to a gene. This CDR3 has 16 residues.

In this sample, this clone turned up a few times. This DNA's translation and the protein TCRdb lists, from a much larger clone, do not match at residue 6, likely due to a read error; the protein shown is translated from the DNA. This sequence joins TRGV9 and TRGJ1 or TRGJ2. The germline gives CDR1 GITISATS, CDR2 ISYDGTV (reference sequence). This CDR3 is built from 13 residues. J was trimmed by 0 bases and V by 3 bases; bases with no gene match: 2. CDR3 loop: CALWELNYYKKLF. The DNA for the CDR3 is TGTGCCTTGTGGGAGCTGAATTATTATAAGAAACTCTTT.

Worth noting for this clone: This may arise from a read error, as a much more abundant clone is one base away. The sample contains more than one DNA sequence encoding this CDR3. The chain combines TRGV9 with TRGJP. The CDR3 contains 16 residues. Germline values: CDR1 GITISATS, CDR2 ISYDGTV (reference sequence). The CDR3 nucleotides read TGCGCCTTGTGGGACCCTTTAGAGTTGGGCAAAAAAATCAAGGTATTT. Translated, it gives CALWDPLELGKKIKVF.

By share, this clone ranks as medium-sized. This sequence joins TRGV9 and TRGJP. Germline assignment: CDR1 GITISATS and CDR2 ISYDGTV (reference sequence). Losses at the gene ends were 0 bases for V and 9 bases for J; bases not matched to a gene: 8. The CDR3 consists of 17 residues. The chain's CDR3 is CALWEVFLWLGKKIKVF. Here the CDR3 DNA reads TGTGCCTTGTGGGAGGTGTTTCTTTGGTTGGGCAAAAAAATCAAGGTATTT.

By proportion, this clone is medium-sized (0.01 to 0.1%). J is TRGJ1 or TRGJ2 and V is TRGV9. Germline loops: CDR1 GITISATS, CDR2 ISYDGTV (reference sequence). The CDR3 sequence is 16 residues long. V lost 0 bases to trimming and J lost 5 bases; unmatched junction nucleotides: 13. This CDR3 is CALWEVREGLHYKKLF. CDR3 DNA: TGTGCCTTGTGGGAGGTGCGAGAAGGCCTCCATTATAAGAAACTCTTT.

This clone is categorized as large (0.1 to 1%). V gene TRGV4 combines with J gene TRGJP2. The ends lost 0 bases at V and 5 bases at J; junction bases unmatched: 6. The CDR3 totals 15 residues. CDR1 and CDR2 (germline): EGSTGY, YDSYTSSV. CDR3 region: CATWDGPGSDWIKTF. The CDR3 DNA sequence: TGTGCCACCTGGGATGGGCCGGGGAGTGATTGGATCAAGACGTTT.

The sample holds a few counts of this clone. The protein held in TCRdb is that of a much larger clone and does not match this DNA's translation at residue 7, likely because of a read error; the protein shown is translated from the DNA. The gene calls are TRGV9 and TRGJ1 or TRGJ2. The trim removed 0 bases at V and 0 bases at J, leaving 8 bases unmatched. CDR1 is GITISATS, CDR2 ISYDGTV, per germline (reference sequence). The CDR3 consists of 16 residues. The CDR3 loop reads CALWEVHPGNYYKKLF. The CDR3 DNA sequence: TGTGCCTTGTGGGAGGTGCACCCCGGGAATTATTATAAGAAACTCTTT.

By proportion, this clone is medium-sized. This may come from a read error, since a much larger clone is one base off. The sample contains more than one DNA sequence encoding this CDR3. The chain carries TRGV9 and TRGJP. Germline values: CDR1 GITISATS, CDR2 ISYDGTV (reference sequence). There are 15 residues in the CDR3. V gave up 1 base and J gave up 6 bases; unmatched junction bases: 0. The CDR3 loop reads CALWEVELGKKIKVF. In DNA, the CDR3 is TGTGCCTTGTGGGAGGTAGAGTTGGGCAAAAAAATCAAGGTATTT.

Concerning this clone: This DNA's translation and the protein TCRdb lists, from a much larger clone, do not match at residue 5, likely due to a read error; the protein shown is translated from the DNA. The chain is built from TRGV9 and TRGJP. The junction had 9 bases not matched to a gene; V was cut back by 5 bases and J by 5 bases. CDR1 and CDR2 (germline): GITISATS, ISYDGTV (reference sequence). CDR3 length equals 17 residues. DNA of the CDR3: TGTGCCTTGTGGGGGGCACTAGAAGAGTTGGGCAAAAAAATCAAGGTATTT. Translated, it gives CALWGALEELGKKIKVF.

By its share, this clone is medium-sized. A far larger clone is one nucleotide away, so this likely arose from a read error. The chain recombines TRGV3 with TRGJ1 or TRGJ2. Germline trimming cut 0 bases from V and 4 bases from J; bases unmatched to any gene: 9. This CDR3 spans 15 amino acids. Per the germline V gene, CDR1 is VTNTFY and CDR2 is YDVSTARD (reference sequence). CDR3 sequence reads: CATWDRRRLYYKKLF. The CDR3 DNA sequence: TGTGCCACCTGGGACAGGCGGAGGTTATATTATAAGAAACTCTTT.

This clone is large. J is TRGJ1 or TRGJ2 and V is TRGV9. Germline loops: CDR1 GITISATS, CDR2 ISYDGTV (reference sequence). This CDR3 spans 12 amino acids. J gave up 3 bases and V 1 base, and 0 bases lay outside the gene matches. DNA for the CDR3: TGTGCCTTGTGGGAGGTTTATTATAAGAAACTCTTT. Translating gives CALWEVYYKKLF.

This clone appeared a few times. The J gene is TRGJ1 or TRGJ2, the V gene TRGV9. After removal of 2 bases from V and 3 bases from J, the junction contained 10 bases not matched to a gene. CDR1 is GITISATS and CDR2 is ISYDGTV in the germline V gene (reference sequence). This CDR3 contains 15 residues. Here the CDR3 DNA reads TGTGCCTTGTGGGAGGCCCGCGGATTTTATTATAAGAAACTCTTT. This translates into CALWEARGFYYKKLF.

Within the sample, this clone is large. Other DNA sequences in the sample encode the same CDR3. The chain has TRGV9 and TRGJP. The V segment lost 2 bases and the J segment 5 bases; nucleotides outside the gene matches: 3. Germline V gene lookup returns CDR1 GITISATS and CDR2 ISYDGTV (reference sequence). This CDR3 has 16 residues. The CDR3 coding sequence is TGTGCCTTGTGGGAGGCAAAAGAGTTGGGCAAAAAAATCAAGGTATTT. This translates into CALWEAKELGKKIKVF.

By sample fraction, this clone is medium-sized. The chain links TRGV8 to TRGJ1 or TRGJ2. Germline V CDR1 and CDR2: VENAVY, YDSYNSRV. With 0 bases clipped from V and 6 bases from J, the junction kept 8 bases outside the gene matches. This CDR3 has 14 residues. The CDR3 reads CATWDRPEGYKKLF. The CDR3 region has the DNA TGTGCCACCTGGGATAGGCCGGAGGGTTATAAGAAACTCTTT.

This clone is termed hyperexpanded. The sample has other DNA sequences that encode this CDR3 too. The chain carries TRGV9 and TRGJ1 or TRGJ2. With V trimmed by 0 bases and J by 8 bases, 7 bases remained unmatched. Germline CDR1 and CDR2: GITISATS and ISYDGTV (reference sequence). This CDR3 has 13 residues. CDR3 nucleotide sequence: TGTGCCTTGTGGGAGGTGCCACAGAATAAGAAACTCTTT. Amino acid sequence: CALWEVPQNKKLF.

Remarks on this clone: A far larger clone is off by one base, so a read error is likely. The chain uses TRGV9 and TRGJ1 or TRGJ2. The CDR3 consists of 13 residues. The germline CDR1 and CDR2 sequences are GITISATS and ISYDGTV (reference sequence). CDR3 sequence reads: CALWEVPQNKKLF. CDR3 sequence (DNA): TGCGCCTTGTGGGAGGTGCCACAGAATAAGAAACTCTTT.

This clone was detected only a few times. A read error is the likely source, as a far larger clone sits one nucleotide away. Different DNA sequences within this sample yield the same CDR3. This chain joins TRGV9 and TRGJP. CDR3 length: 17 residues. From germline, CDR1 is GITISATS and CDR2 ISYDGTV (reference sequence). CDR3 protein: CALWEALEELGKKIKVF. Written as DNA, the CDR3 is TGTGCCTTGTGGGAGGCACTAGAAGAGCTGGGCAAAAAAATCAAGGTATTT.